The clone carrying this TCR beta chain was counted only a few times. Its target is unknown. Template switching by 5'RACE produced TCR cDNA, adding a universal primer site and UMIs. Each CDR3 protein gets one entry after TCRdb re-called the 5' RACE reads with MiXCR. The sample has roughly 160,000 distinct CDR3 sequences, approximately 10% seen once; the top ten hold approximately 39%. This entry comes from a study of T cells after yellow fever vaccination. Regarding the study as a whole: The study re-detected most primary-vaccination clones after the booster (96% CD4, roughly 88% CD8).

Germline-derived CDR1 and CDR2 are LGHDT and YNNKEL (reference sequence). Trimming pared 0 bases from V and 8 bases from J, leaving 13 bases between. This CDR3 has 14 residues. V is TRBV3-1 and J is TRBJ1-2; D ambiguous. This specimen was CD8+ T cells sorted from PBMCs, taken 45 days after the yellow fever booster vaccination. This receptor was taken from a man aged 18 to 29 who received the YFV17D yellow fever vaccine. CDR3 in amino acids: CASSQDVIGYGYTF. CDR3 nucleotides: TGTGCCAGCAGCCAAGATGTGATTGGGTACGGCTACACCTTC.